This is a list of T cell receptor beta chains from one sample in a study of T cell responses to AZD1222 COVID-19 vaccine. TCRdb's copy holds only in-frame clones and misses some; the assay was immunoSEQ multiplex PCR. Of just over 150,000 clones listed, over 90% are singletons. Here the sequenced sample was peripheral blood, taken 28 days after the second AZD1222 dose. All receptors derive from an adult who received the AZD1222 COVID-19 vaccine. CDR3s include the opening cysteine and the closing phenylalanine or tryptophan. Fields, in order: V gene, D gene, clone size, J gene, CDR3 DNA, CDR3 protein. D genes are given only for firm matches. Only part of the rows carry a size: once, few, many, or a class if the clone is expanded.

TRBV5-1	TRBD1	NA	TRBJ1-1	TGCGCCAGCAGCTACCGGACAGGGGGAGACACTGAAGCTTTCTTT	CASSYRTGGDTEAFF
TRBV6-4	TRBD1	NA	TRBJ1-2	TGTGCCAGCAGTCCACAGGGGACCTATGGCTACACCTTC	CASSPQGTYGYTF
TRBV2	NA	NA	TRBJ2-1	TGTGCCAGCAGTGAGCTGCCGCAGGGAGGCAATGAGCAGTTCTTC	CASSELPQGGNEQFF
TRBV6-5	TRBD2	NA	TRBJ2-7	TGTGCCAGCAGCCCCCGGGGGGGGGCCTCCTACGAGCAGTACTTC	CASSPRGGASYEQYF
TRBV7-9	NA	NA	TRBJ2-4	TGTGCCAGCAGCTTAGGTTGGTCAGACATAGCCAAAAACATTCAGTACTTC	CASSLGWSDIAKNIQYF
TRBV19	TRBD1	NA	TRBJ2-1	TGTGCCAGTAGTATCAGGAGACAGGGCAAATACAATGAGCAGTTCTTC	CASSIRRQGKYNEQFF
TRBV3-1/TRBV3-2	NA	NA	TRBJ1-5	TGTGCCAGCAGCCTAGGACAGTTTAATCAGCCCCAGCATTTT	CASSLGQFNQPQHF
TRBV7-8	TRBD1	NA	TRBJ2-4	TGTGCCAGCAGCCGAATTACATACGGACAGGGGGACATTCAGTACTTC	CASSRITYGQGDIQYF
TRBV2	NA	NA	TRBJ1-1	TGTGCCAGCAGTGTTGCGGATATGAGCACTGAAGCTTTCTTT	CASSVADMSTEAFF
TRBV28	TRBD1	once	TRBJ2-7	TGTGCCAGCAGCCCATTAGGGGGAACAGGGGGTTCTACCTACGAGCAGTACTTC	CASSPLGGTGGSTYEQYF
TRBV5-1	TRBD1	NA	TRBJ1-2	TGCGCCAGCAGCTGGTCGGGACAGGGGGCTGATGGCTACACCTTC	CASSWSGQGADGYTF
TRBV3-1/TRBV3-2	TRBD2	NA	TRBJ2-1	TGTGCCAGCAGCCATGGACTAGCGGCGGACAATGAGCAGTTCTTC	CASSHGLAADNEQFF
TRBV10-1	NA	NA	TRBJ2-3	TGCGCCAGCAGTATCAGCGAGGGCACAGATACGCAGTATTTT	CASSISEGTDTQYF
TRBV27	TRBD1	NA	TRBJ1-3	TGTGCCAGCAGCCGTATCCCGACAGGGCCTTACTCTGGAAACACCATATATTTT	CASSRIPTGPYSGNTIYF
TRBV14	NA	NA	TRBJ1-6	TGTGCCAGCAGCCAAGAGTCCCGGTCTAATTCACCCCTCCACTTT	CASSQESRSNSPLHF
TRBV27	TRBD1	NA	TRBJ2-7	TGTGCCAGCAGTTTTATCGGGACAGGGACCTACGAGCAGTACTTC	CASSFIGTGTYEQYF
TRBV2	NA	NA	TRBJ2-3	TGTGCCAGCAGTGAATTCGGGGCGCGCACAGATACGCAGTATTTT	CASSEFGARTDTQYF
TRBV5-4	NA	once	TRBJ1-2	TGTGCCAGCAGCTTGACGGTCTCTAACTATGGCTACACCTTC	CASSLTVSNYGYTF
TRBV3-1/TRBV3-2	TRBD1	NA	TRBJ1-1	TGTGCCAGCAGCCCCCGGACAGGGGACACTGAAGCTTTCTTT	CASSPRTGDTEAFF
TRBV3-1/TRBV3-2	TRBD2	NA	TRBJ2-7	TGTGCCAGCAGCTACGGACTAGCGGGACTCTACGAGCAGTACTTC	CASSYGLAGLYEQYF
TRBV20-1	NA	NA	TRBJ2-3	TGCAGTGCTAGTGCAGATACGCAGTATTTT	CSASADTQYF
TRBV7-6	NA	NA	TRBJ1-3	TGTGCCAGCAGCTTTGGGTATCAGGGGACTGGAAACACCATATATTTT	CASSFGYQGTGNTIYF
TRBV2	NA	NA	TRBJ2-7	TGTGCCAGCAGTGGCCGGAGCGACTACGAGCAGTACTTC	CASSGRSDYEQYF
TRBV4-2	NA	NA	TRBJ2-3	TGTGCCAGCAGCCAAGGGCAGGGACACACAGATACGCAGTATTTT	CASSQGQGHTDTQYF
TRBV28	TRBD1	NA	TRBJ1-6	TGTGCCAGCAGTTCCGCGACAGGGCCCGGTTCACCCCTCCACTTT	CASSSATGPGSPLHF
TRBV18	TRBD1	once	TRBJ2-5	TGTGCCAGCTCACCGGGACAGAGCCAAGAGACCCAGTACTTC	CASSPGQSQETQYF
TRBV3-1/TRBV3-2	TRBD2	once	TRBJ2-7	TGTGCCAGCCACAGAAGCGGGAGCTACGAGCAGTACTTC	CASHRSGSYEQYF
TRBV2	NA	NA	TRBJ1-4	TGTGCCAGCAGTGACCCCCGGACGGTTAATGAAAAACTGTTTTTT	CASSDPRTVNEKLFF
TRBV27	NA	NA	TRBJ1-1	TGTGCCAGCAGTTTAGACAGCTTGGGCGCTGAAGCTTTCTTT	CASSLDSLGAEAFF
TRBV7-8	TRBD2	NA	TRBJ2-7	TGTGCCAGCAGCTCCCCGGGACTAATCTACGAGCAGTACTTC	CASSSPGLIYEQYF
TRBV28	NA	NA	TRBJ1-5	TGTGCCAGCAGTATCCCAAACGATCATCCCCAGCATTTT	CASSIPNDHPQHF
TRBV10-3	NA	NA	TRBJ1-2	TGTGCCATCAGTGACGGGGGGCAAGGATATGGCTACACCTTC	CAISDGGQGYGYTF
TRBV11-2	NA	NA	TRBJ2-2	TGTGCCAGCAGCTTAGCGGGGGCCCGGAGGAGCGGGGAGCTGTTTTTT	CASSLAGARRSGELFF
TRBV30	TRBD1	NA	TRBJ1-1	TGTGCCTGGAGTGTAAGCAGGGGGGGTCACACTGAAGCTTTCTTT	CAWSVSRGGHTEAFF
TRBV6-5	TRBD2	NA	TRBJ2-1	TGTGCCAGCACCCGCGGGGGGGGCTCCAATGAGCAGTTCTTC	CASTRGGGSNEQFF
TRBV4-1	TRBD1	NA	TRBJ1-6	TGCGCCAGCAGCCAGAATCCGGGACAGGAAGTACCAAATTCACCCCTCCACTTT	CASSQNPGQEVPNSPLHF
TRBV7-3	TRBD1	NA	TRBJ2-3	TGTGCCAGCAGCTCCGGGACAGTTACGGATACGCAGTATTTT	CASSSGTVTDTQYF
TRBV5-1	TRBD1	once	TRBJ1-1	TGCGCCAGCAGCATCGGACAGGGTTACACTGAAGCTTTCTTT	CASSIGQGYTEAFF
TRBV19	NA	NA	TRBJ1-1	TGTGCTTTGGGGGGCACTGAAGCTTTCTTT	CALGGTEAFF
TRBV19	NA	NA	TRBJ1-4	TGTGCCAGTAGTTTGATCTCGGCTGCCCTCGAAAAACTGTTTTTT	CASSLISAALEKLFF
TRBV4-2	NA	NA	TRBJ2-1	TGTGCCAGCAGCCAAGTAAGTATTGGGGGGGCGCATGAGCAGTTCTTC	CASSQVSIGGAHEQFF
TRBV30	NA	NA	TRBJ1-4	TGTGCCTGGAGTGTACGCTTGCGGAATGAAAAACTGTTTTTT	CAWSVRLRNEKLFF
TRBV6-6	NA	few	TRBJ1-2	TGTGCCAGCAGTCGCATTGTTACCGGGCCGGTGCTATATGGCTACACCTTC	CASSRIVTGPVLYGYTF
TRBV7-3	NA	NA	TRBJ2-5	TGTGCCAGCAGCTTAAGCAGGGAAGAGACCCAGTACTTC	CASSLSREETQYF
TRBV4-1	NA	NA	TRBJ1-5	TGCGCCAGCAGCCAAGAGGAGGCGGGTCCCAATCAGCCCCAGCATTTT	CASSQEEAGPNQPQHF
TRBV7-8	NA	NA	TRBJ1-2	TGTGCCAGCAGCGACCACAGGGACGGCTACACCTTC	CASSDHRDGYTF
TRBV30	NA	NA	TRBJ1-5	TGTGCCTGGAGTGTTACAGCTATCAATCAGCCCCAGCATTTT	CAWSVTAINQPQHF
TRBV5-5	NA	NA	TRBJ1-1	TGTGCCAGCAGCCAAGCAATAATGAACACTGAAGCTTTCTTT	CASSQAIMNTEAFF
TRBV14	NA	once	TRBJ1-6	TGTGCCAGCAGCCAGGCCGGGGCCGGGACTCACATCCACTTT	CASSQAGAGTHIHF
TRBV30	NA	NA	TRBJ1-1	TGTGCCTGGAGTGTGGCAGGGAACACTGAAGCTTTCTTT	CAWSVAGNTEAFF
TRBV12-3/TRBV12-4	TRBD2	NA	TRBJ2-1	TGTGCCAGCAGTCCGGGACTAGCGCGTGAGCAGTTCTTC	CASSPGLAREQFF
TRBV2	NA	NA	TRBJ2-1	TGTGCCAGCAGTGCCGCCGGACAGAGCCTCAATGAGCAGTTCTTC	CASSAAGQSLNEQFF
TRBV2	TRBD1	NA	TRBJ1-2	TGTGCCAACCGGGACAGGGGAATTAACTATGGCTACACCTTC	CANRDRGINYGYTF